The TCR beta chain under discussion was sequenced for a study of glioma-infiltrating T cells. Looked up from germline, CDR1 is SGHVS and CDR2 is FNYEAQ. Trimming removed 2 bases from V and 3 bases from J, with 10 bases in between. The CDR3 sequence is 14 residues long. Using RNA template, CDR3s of TCR alpha and beta were amplified with iRepertoire arm-PCR. Input was roughly 95-450 ng of tissue mRNA or PBMC total RNA. TCRdb used MiXCR to reprocess the multiplex PCR reads, holding one entry per CDR3 protein. This table holds approximately 90,000 distinct CDR3 sequences, about 25% found once. The study, taken as a whole, reports: Only very few CDR3 sequences appeared in both tissue and blood. Non-neoplastic patients had below-expected tissue-blood divergence, while all gliomas exceeded expectation.

This clonotype has more than one count but fewer than ten. Its antigen is currently unknown. The receptor's source is a human donor with low-grade glioma or glioblastoma, undergoing nonglioma brain surgery, or in good health (not recorded which). Sequences were obtained from glioma tissue, nonneoplastic brain tissue, or PBMCs (not recorded which). V is TRBV7-6 and J is TRBJ2-5; D possibly corresponds to TRBD1 (6 bases). Written as DNA, the CDR3 is TGTGCCAGCAGCTTAACAGGGTTTAAAGAGACCCAGTACTTC. Translation gives CASSLTGFKETQYF.